A selection of T cell receptor beta chains follows, all from one sample in a study of graft-versus-host responses after intestinal transplantation. Clones were sequenced by immunoSEQ multiplex PCR, and TCRdb holds only the in-frame ones, with some missing. The data hold 90,000 to 130,000 clones, with 85% to 95% observed a single time. These receptors have no known antigen. The starting material was unstimulated CD8+ T cells sorted from spleen or lymph node cells, obtained before transplant. These receptors came from a human donor who was the organ donor for an intestinal transplant. Both conserved end residues are part of each CDR3.

TRBJ2-7 | TRBV7-9 | CASSFVGYEQYF
TRBJ1-2 | TRBV4-1 | CAGSQNPFTGLRGNGYTF
TRBJ2-7 | TRBV4-1 | CASSPDLAYEQYF
TRBJ2-3 | TRBV5-4 | CASSFPASGSTDTQYF
TRBJ2-1 | TRBV13 | CASSRDNNEQFF
TRBJ2-1 | TRBV27 | CASSPTPFAVRSYNEQFF
TRBJ2-1 | TRBV9 | CASSPAGGYNEQFF
TRBJ1-5 | TRBV4-2 | CASSQGPLQEDQPQHF
TRBJ2-5 | TRBV4-1 | CASSQGFSGSWYQETQYF
TRBJ1-2 | TRBV27 | CASSLRTGEDYGYTF
TRBJ1-5 | TRBV6-1 | CASSEAGPSNQPQHF